This TCR beta chain was captured in a study of blood T cell repertoires in COVID-19. Study details: The samples span acute and convalescent COVID-19 from the United States, Italy and Spain. Nucleic acid was either cDNA or gDNA, and it came from T cells, B-cell-depleted T cells, or PBMCs.

Recruited during active infection, patients (from Seattle) were subsequently followed longitudinally. In the study's own analysis: For nucleated cells, counts were estimated from reference gene primer amplification. Sequencing was performed with immunoSEQ multiplex PCR; in TCRdb, only in-frame clones are kept and a portion is missing. V, J and clone size derive from that table, while D and trimming were established from the DNA sequence. The table includes roughly 200,000 clones, about four fifths detected once. Trimming left V 1 base short and J 8 bases short, with 12 bases between. There are 14 residues in the CDR3. Germline CDR1 and CDR2: KGHSH and LQKENI. This clone was counted a few times.

This clonotype was obtained from a woman in her thirties or forties with COVID-19, enrolled during active disease. The chain is built from TRBV18 and TRBJ1-3; D call uncertain. Sequenced input: peripheral blood. The DNA of the CDR3 is TGTGCCAGCTCACCACGAACAGTCGAAGACACCATATATTTT. Amino acid sequence: CASSPRTVEDTIYF.